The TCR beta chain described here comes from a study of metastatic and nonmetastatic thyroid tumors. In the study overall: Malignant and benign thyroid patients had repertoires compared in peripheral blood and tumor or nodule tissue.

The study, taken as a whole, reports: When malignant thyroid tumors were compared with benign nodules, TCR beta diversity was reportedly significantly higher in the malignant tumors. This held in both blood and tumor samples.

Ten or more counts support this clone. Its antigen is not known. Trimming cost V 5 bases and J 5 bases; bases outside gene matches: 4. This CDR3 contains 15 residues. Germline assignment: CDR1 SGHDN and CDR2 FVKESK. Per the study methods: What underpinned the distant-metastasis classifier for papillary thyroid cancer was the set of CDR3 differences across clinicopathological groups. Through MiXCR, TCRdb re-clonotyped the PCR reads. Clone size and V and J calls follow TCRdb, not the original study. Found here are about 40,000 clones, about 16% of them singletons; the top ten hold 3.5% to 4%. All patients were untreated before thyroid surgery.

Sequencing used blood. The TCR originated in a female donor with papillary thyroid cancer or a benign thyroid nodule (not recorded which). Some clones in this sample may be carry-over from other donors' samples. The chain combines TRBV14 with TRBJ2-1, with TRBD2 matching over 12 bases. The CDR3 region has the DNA TGTGCCAGCAGCGGGACTAGCGGGCGAAACAATGAGCAGTTCTTC. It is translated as CASSGTSGRNNEQFF.